The sequence of this T cell receptor (beta chain) was determined in a study of response to subunit inactivated influenza vaccine (dated by TCRdb to the late 2010s). In terms of the full investigation: To follow how T cells responded to a trivalent subunit inactivated influenza vaccine, the researchers relied on deep quantitative profiling of the T cell receptor repertoire. Study-wide conclusions, independent of this receptor: The authors proposed that each seasonal influenza vaccination may bring in only a limited number of new T cells.

Libraries were prepared through RT-PCR. The sequencer was an Illumina HiSeq 2500. TCRdb ran its own pipeline on the public reads, namely fastp trimming at Q25 and MiXCR clone calling, and kept in-frame beta chains. Here each entry gathers all rows of one CDR3 protein and keeps the most common genes and DNA. The sample table holds 500,000 to 550,000 distinct CDR3 sequences, of which roughly 25% were seen once. 2.5% to 3% of the sample is held by the ten biggest clonotypes. Note on this clonotype: Its antigen is unknown. Qualities for individual bases were not recorded, and no much larger clone is one base off.

V is reduced by 2 bases and J by 0 bases, leaving a spacing of 13 bases between them. CDR1 is given as MNHEY and CDR2 as SMNVEV, both from the germline V gene (reference sequence). The CDR3 spans 17 residues, from the cysteine through the phenylalanine. This entry keeps only the CDR3 DNA: 51 bases, framed from base 1. This sample also appeared in a second study, on T cells expressing NK-cell markers. As the second paper documents: TCR beta cDNA libraries were prepared using 5'RACE template switching, which introduced a universal primer site and unique molecular identifiers. Eight or nine donors provided sorted CD3+CD56+NKG2C+, CD3+CD56+NKG2C- and CD3+CD56-NKG2C+ T-cell subsets, whose TCR beta-chain repertoires were profiled. Among the eight sequenced donors, only one was HCMV-seronegative, while the other seven were HCMV-seropositive. In several experiments an anti-gammadeltaTCR antibody was added to restrict sorting to alphabetaTCR-expressing T cells. In six donors, the dominant CD3+CD56+NKG2C+ clonotypes were among the top 10 CD8+ clonotypes and accounted for about 1.0-7.0% of CD8+ T cells. Those dominant clonotypes were again the most abundant among CD3+CD56-NKG2C+ cells in a handful of donors, at 28.3-60.1%. Whether the expanded NKG2C-expressing T cell clones were specific for HCMV antigens was left unclear. All eight donors whose samples were sequenced were randomly selected healthy volunteers, three of them men and five women. HCMV-specific IgG was detected in serum with a commercial ELISA kit to determine HCMV serostatus. Ficoll density gradient centrifugation was used to isolate peripheral blood mononuclear cells from blood. Using Miltenyi isolation kits, CD4+ and CD8+ T cells were isolated from PBMC through magnetic immunoseparation. cDNA synthesis was primed from the TCR beta constant segment, followed by two successive PCR amplification steps. Libraries were sequenced as 2 x 150 bp reads on Illumina HiSeq 2000/2500, MiSeq or NextSeq. Reads were demultiplexed and grouped by UMI with MIGEC, and clonotypes were assembled and quantified with MiTCR. To exclude erroneous sequences, any TCR cDNA sequence not supported by at least two reads was discarded. The tcR package was used for downstream repertoire analysis, and clonotypes were matched across fractions by CDR3 nucleotide sequence plus V segment. VDJmatch was used to annotate antigen specificity against VDJdb, with one amino acid substitution in CDR3 permitted.

The clonotype was recovered from a man in his forties or fifties who received an inactivated influenza vaccine. Donor details come from another sample of the same person, matched by shared clones. This material consisted of CD4+ T cells sorted from PBMCs, taken 12 days after vaccination. This chain joins TRBV27 to TRBJ2-2, and TRBD1 may be the D gene, going by 6 matching bases. The nucleotides are TGTGCCAGCAGTTTACCGGGACAAGTCTCGAACACCGGGGAGCTGTTTTTT. This encodes CASSLPGQVSNTGELFF.